Reported below is one T cell receptor (beta chain). The V end lost 5 bases, the J end lost 5 bases, and 18 bases lay between the germline ends. CDR1 is KGHSH, CDR2 LQKENI, per germline. CDR3 length: 15 residues. This sample was included in a study of control samples from healthy donors and cancer patients. The method was immunoSEQ multiplex PCR; TCRdb's version includes in-frame clones alone and lacks a portion of them. The sample shows 250,000 to 300,000 clones, roughly 80% of them seen only once. J is TRBJ2-5 and V is TRBV18; a possible D gene is TRBD2 (5 bases). The sequence came from a woman aged 60-75 years with lung cancer. Sequencing was carried out using PBMCs. The chain's CDR3 is CASSVGLAPRETQYF. The CDR3 nucleotides are TGTGCCAGCTCAGTGGGTCTAGCCCCCCGGGAGACCCAGTACTTC.